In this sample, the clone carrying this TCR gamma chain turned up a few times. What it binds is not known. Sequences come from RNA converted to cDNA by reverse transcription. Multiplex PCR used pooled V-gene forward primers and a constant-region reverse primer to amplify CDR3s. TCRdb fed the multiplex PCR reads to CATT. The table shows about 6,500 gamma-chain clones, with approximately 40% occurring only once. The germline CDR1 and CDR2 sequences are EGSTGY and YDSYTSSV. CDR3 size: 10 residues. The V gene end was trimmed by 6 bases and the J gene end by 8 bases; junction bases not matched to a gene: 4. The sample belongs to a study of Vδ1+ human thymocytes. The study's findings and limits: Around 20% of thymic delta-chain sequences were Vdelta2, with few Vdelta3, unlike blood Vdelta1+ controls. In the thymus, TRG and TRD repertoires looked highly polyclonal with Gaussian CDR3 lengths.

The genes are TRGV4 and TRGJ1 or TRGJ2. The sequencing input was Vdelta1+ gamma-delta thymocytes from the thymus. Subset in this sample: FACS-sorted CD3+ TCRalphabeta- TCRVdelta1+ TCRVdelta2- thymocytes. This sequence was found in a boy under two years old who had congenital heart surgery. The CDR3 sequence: CATWPHKKLF. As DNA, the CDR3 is TGTGCCACCTGGCCTCATAAGAAACTCTTT.